Listed below are T cell receptor beta chains from one sample, sequenced in a study of CD8 T cells in Susac syndrome. TCRdb fed the immunoSEQ multiplex PCR reads into MiXCR, producing one record per CDR3 protein. The data hold roughly 130,000 distinct CDR3 sequences, with roughly 95% observed a single time. Sequencing was performed on CD4+ T cells from PBMCs. These receptors all come from a human donor in good health. CDR3s include the opening cysteine and the closing phenylalanine or tryptophan. Fields, in order: J gene, clone size, V gene, D gene, CDR3 protein, CDR3 DNA. The D gene is left open where the match is weak. Expanded clones are given a class, and other clones once, few, many or no size at all.

j_call: TRBJ1-1; clone_size: -; v_call: TRBV3-1; d_call: -; cdr3_aa: CASSSVEATEAFF; cdr3_nt: TGTGCCAGCAGCTCAGTGGAGGCCACTGAAGCTTTCTTT
j_call: TRBJ2-7; clone_size: few; v_call: TRBV28; d_call: -; cdr3_aa: CASSSVYEQYF; cdr3_nt: TGTGCCAGCAGTTCCGTTTACGAGCAGTACTTC
j_call: TRBJ2-2; clone_size: -; v_call: TRBV2; d_call: TRBD2; cdr3_aa: CASRATSGSNTGELFF; cdr3_nt: TGTGCCAGCAGGGCGACTAGCGGGAGTAACACCGGGGAGCTGTTTTTT
j_call: TRBJ2-7; clone_size: -; v_call: TRBV7-9; d_call: -; cdr3_aa: CASSLGGGPLTEQYF; cdr3_nt: TGTGCCAGCAGCTTAGGTGGCGGCCCCTTGACCGAGCAGTACTTC
j_call: TRBJ2-5; clone_size: -; v_call: TRBV7-2; d_call: -; cdr3_aa: CASTSSRGETQYF; cdr3_nt: TGTGCCAGCACCTCGAGCCGCGGCGAGACCCAGTACTTC
j_call: TRBJ2-1; clone_size: -; v_call: TRBV4-1; d_call: -; cdr3_aa: CASSQGGVEQFF; cdr3_nt: TGCGCCAGCAGCCAAGGGGGAGTTGAGCAGTTCTTC
j_call: TRBJ1-1; clone_size: -; v_call: TRBV7-2; d_call: -; cdr3_aa: CASSSGLNTEAFF; cdr3_nt: TGTGCCAGCAGTTCAGGGCTGAACACTGAAGCTTTCTTT
j_call: TRBJ1-5; clone_size: -; v_call: TRBV20-1; d_call: -; cdr3_aa: CSARVGQDTEPQHF; cdr3_nt: TGCAGTGCTAGAGTAGGGCAGGACACAGAGCCCCAGCATTTT
j_call: TRBJ2-7; clone_size: once; v_call: TRBV7-6; d_call: -; cdr3_aa: CASSTYQGTHYEQYF; cdr3_nt: TGTGCCAGCAGCACTTATCAGGGGACCCACTACGAGCAGTACTTC
j_call: TRBJ2-5; clone_size: -; v_call: TRBV5-1; d_call: TRBD2; cdr3_aa: CASSWGLAGVISQETQYF; cdr3_nt: TGCGCCAGCAGCTGGGGGCTAGCGGGGGTGATATCCCAAGAGACCCAGTACTTC
j_call: TRBJ1-2; clone_size: -; v_call: TRBV20-1; d_call: TRBD1; cdr3_aa: CSARDHGQGIPGSLTNYGYTF; cdr3_nt: TGCAGTGCTAGAGATCACGGACAGGGTATCCCTGGCTCCTTAACCAACTATGGCTACACCTTC
j_call: TRBJ2-3; clone_size: -; v_call: TRBV5-1; d_call: -; cdr3_aa: CASSENTDTQYF; cdr3_nt: TGCGCCAGCAGCGAGAACACAGATACGCAGTATTTT
j_call: TRBJ1-1; clone_size: once; v_call: TRBV3-1; d_call: -; cdr3_aa: CASSQLANTEAFF; cdr3_nt: TGTGCCAGCAGCCAACTAGCGAACACTGAAGCTTTCTTT
j_call: TRBJ2-7; clone_size: -; v_call: TRBV29-1; d_call: TRBD1; cdr3_aa: CSVGTGQRSEQYF; cdr3_nt: TGCAGCGTTGGTACGGGACAGCGGAGTGAGCAGTACTTC
j_call: TRBJ2-7; clone_size: -; v_call: TRBV20-1; d_call: -; cdr3_aa: CSAAGRFYEQYF; cdr3_nt: TGCAGTGCTGCGGGCCGTTTCTACGAGCAGTACTTC
j_call: TRBJ2-3; clone_size: -; v_call: TRBV5-1; d_call: TRBD2; cdr3_aa: CASSLAGGSTDTQYF; cdr3_nt: TGCGCCAGCAGCCTGGCGGGAGGCAGCACAGATACGCAGTATTTT
j_call: TRBJ2-7; clone_size: -; v_call: TRBV7-9; d_call: -; cdr3_aa: CASSPGHSRGEQYF; cdr3_nt: TGTGCCAGCAGCCCGGGACACTCTAGGGGGGAGCAGTACTTC
j_call: TRBJ2-1; clone_size: -; v_call: TRBV2; d_call: TRBD1; cdr3_aa: CATNFDRGEQFF; cdr3_nt: TGTGCCACCAACTTCGACAGGGGTGAGCAGTTCTTC
j_call: TRBJ2-7; clone_size: once; v_call: TRBV4-2; d_call: TRBD1; cdr3_aa: CASSQDGTGSYEQYF; cdr3_nt: TGTGCCAGCAGCCAAGATGGGACAGGCTCCTACGAGCAGTACTTC
j_call: TRBJ2-7; clone_size: -; v_call: TRBV5-1; d_call: -; cdr3_aa: CASSLGQGPPYEQYF; cdr3_nt: TGCGCCAGCAGCCTGGGACAAGGCCCACCCTACGAGCAGTACTTC
j_call: TRBJ1-1; clone_size: -; v_call: TRBV29-1; d_call: -; cdr3_aa: CSVLRWGTEAFF; cdr3_nt: TGCAGCGTTTTAAGATGGGGAACTGAAGCTTTCTTT
j_call: TRBJ2-1; clone_size: -; v_call: TRBV7-9; d_call: -; cdr3_aa: CASSPDLIYNEQFF; cdr3_nt: TGTGCCAGCAGCCCGGACCTAATTTACAATGAGCAGTTCTTC
j_call: TRBJ2-1; clone_size: -; v_call: TRBV10-3; d_call: -; cdr3_aa: CAIRRETHNEQFF; cdr3_nt: TGTGCCATCAGGAGGGAGACCCACAATGAGCAGTTCTTC
j_call: TRBJ2-1; clone_size: -; v_call: TRBV4-2; d_call: TRBD2; cdr3_aa: CASSQELGGSYNEQFF; cdr3_nt: TGTGCCAGCAGCCAAGAGTTGGGGGGGTCCTACAATGAGCAGTTCTTC
j_call: TRBJ2-2; clone_size: -; v_call: TRBV29-1; d_call: TRBD2; cdr3_aa: CSAGLEVGELFF; cdr3_nt: TGCAGCGCGGGACTAGAGGTCGGGGAGCTGTTTTTT
j_call: TRBJ2-2; clone_size: -; v_call: TRBV15; d_call: -; cdr3_aa: CATRRKGPNTGELFF; cdr3_nt: TGTGCCACCAGGCGAAAGGGCCCCAACACCGGGGAGCTGTTTTTT
j_call: TRBJ1-1; clone_size: -; v_call: TRBV12-3/TRBV12-4; d_call: -; cdr3_aa: CASMLRNTEAFF; cdr3_nt: TGTGCCAGCATGTTGCGGAACACTGAAGCTTTCTTT
j_call: TRBJ2-5; clone_size: -; v_call: TRBV5-1; d_call: TRBD1; cdr3_aa: CASSLADRVQETQYF; cdr3_nt: TGCGCCAGCAGCTTGGCGGACAGGGTCCAAGAGACCCAGTACTTC
j_call: TRBJ2-7; clone_size: -; v_call: TRBV3-1; d_call: TRBD2; cdr3_aa: CASSLGTSGTSYEQYF; cdr3_nt: TGTGCCAGCAGCCTGGGGACTAGCGGCACCTCCTACGAGCAGTACTTC
j_call: TRBJ2-7; clone_size: -; v_call: TRBV20-1; d_call: TRBD1; cdr3_aa: CSAKRDSYEQYF; cdr3_nt: TGCAGTGCTAAACGGGACAGCTACGAGCAGTACTTC
j_call: TRBJ1-2; clone_size: -; v_call: TRBV6-5; d_call: -; cdr3_aa: CASRPRMANYGYTF; cdr3_nt: TGTGCCAGCAGGCCCCGTATGGCTAACTATGGCTACACCTTC
j_call: TRBJ1-5; clone_size: -; v_call: TRBV19; d_call: -; cdr3_aa: CASSIALNQPQHF; cdr3_nt: TGTGCCAGTAGTATAGCCCTTAATCAGCCCCAGCATTTT
j_call: TRBJ2-7; clone_size: -; v_call: TRBV27; d_call: TRBD2; cdr3_aa: CASSFQAGEPYEQYF; cdr3_nt: TGTGCCAGCAGTTTTCAAGCGGGAGAACCCTACGAGCAGTACTTC
j_call: TRBJ1-5; clone_size: few; v_call: TRBV7-2; d_call: -; cdr3_aa: CASSLGQNQPQHF; cdr3_nt: TGTGCCAGCAGCTTAGGGCAAAATCAGCCCCAGCATTTT
j_call: TRBJ1-2; clone_size: once; v_call: TRBV9; d_call: -; cdr3_aa: CASSEPTDRYGYTF; cdr3_nt: TGTGCCAGCAGCGAACCGACCGACCGGTATGGCTACACCTTC
j_call: TRBJ1-1; clone_size: -; v_call: TRBV6-5; d_call: -; cdr3_aa: CASRPGTWDTEAFF; cdr3_nt: TGTGCCAGCAGACCTGGGACCTGGGACACTGAAGCTTTCTTT
j_call: TRBJ2-2; clone_size: -; v_call: TRBV5-1; d_call: -; cdr3_aa: CASSLVATGELFF; cdr3_nt: TGCGCCAGCAGCTTGGTGGCGACCGGGGAGCTGTTTTTT